A selection of T cell receptor beta chains follows, all from one sample in a study of blood T cell repertoires in COVID-19. Profiled with immunoSEQ multiplex PCR; TCRdb holds only in-frame clones, not every one. The table shows about 140,000 clones, with around 80% occurring only once. The sample comprised peripheral blood. These receptors were collected from a woman older than 75 with active or convalescent COVID-19. Both conserved end residues are part of each CDR3. Each record gives: J gene, V gene, D gene, clone size, CDR3 protein, CDR3 DNA. The D gene is left open where the match is weak. For some rows the clone size is stated as once, few or many, or as a class when expanded; others skip it.

>TRBJ1-2|TRBV7-2|-|-
CASSQPGLPGNYGYTF
TGTGCCAGCAGCCAGCCGGGGTTACCGGGGAACTATGGCTACACCTTC
>TRBJ1-2|TRBV11-2|-|-
CASSHAGDSYGYTF
TGTGCCAGCAGCCACGCCGGTGACAGCTATGGCTACACCTTC
>TRBJ1-2|TRBV19|TRBD1|few
CASSMGQGNYGYTF
TGTGCCAGTAGTATGGGACAGGGAAACTATGGCTACACCTTC
>TRBJ1-1|TRBV4-2|-|-
CASSQGTVNTEAFF
TGTGCCAGCAGCCAAGGAACGGTTAACACTGAAGCTTTCTTT
>TRBJ2-2|TRBV7-2|-|-
CASSSLLRFTGELFF
TGTGCCAGCAGCTCTCTACTCAGGTTCACCGGGGAGCTGTTTTTT
>TRBJ1-5|TRBV6-2/TRBV6-3|-|-
CASSYSTGNQPQHF
TGTGCCAGCAGCTACTCCACAGGGAATCAGCCCCAGCATTTT
>TRBJ1-3|TRBV7-6|TRBD1|few
CASSGQTGSSGNTIYF
TGTGCCAGCAGCGGCCAGACAGGGAGCTCTGGAAACACCATATATTTT
>TRBJ2-1|TRBV2|TRBD2|-
CASSGPSGGGNEQFF
TGTGCCAGCAGTGGTCCTAGCGGGGGGGGTAATGAGCAGTTCTTC
>TRBJ2-3|TRBV19|TRBD2|-
CASSISGGLADTQYF
TGTGCCAGTAGCATCTCGGGGGGTTTGGCAGATACGCAGTATTTT
>TRBJ1-6|TRBV9|-|-
CASSVGLDNSPLHF
TGTGCCAGCAGCGTAGGGCTGGATAATTCACCCCTCCACTTT
>TRBJ2-7|TRBV5-4|TRBD2|few
CASSRAGGAYEQYF
TGTGCCAGCAGCCGAGCGGGGGGCGCCTACGAGCAGTACTTC
>TRBJ2-7|TRBV15|-|-
CATSSRGPSYEQYF
TGTGCCACCAGCAGCAGGGGCCCCTCCTACGAGCAGTACTTC
>TRBJ2-4|TRBV27|TRBD1|-
CASSSPGQLAKNIQYF
TGTGCCAGCAGTTCACCGGGACAGCTAGCCAAAAACATTCAGTACTTC
>TRBJ2-6|TRBV19|TRBD1|-
CASRKTGPVLTF
TGTGCCAGTAGGAAGACAGGGCCCGTCCTGACTTTC
>TRBJ1-2|TRBV29-1|TRBD1|-
CSVDPLQGAYYGYTF
TGCAGCGTTGACCCCCTACAGGGGGCCTACTATGGCTACACCTTC
>TRBJ2-1|TRBV9|-|-
CASSPGTLNEQFF
TGTGCCAGCAGCCCGGGGACACTCAATGAGCAGTTCTTC
>TRBJ1-1|TRBV2|-|-
CASRGGNTEAFF
TGTGCCAGCAGGGGGGGAAACACTGAAGCTTTCTTT
>TRBJ1-6|TRBV28|-|-
CASSYGAMGSSYNSPLHF
TGTGCCAGCAGTTATGGTGCGATGGGGAGCTCCTATAATTCACCCCTCCACTTT
>TRBJ2-5|TRBV19|TRBD2|-
CASSAAGGETQYF
TGTGCCAGTAGTGCGGCGGGGGGAGAGACCCAGTACTTC
>TRBJ2-7|TRBV3-1/TRBV3-2|-|-
CASSQVQGPSTYEQYF
TGTGCCAGCAGCCAAGTTCAGGGCCCCTCCACCTACGAGCAGTACTTC
>TRBJ1-2|TRBV5-1|-|-
CASRGVLGYTF
TGCGCCAGCAGGGGAGTTCTGGGCTACACCTTC
>TRBJ2-1|TRBV6-1|TRBD2|-
CATRLAGGGKQFF
TGTGCCACCAGACTAGCGGGGGGTGGGAAGCAGTTCTTC
>TRBJ2-2|TRBV19|-|-
CASSWDIGYTGELFF
TGTGCCAGTAGCTGGGACATCGGGTACACCGGGGAGCTGTTTTTT
>TRBJ1-5|TRBV19|TRBD1|-
CASSKAGTDQPQHF
TGTGCCAGTAGTAAAGCCGGGACAGATCAGCCCCAGCATTTT
>TRBJ2-3|TRBV5-6|TRBD2|once
CASSLGLAATDTQYF
TGTGCCAGCAGCTTGGGGCTAGCGGCGACAGATACGCAGTATTTT
>TRBJ1-5|TRBV30|-|-
CAWESTGQPQHF
TGTGCCTGGGAAAGTACGGGTCAGCCCCAGCATTTT
>TRBJ2-5|TRBV7-7|TRBD2|-
CASSMSFTSGRQETQYF
TGTGCTAGCAGCATGAGTTTTACTAGCGGACGACAAGAGACCCAGTACTTC
>TRBJ1-2|TRBV28|-|-
CASSFYNFLEGIYGYTF
TGTGCCAGCAGTTTCTATAATTTTCTGGAGGGGATCTATGGCTACACCTTC
>TRBJ1-1|TRBV6-5|TRBD1|-
CASSYDRANTEAFF
TGTGCCAGCAGTTACGACAGGGCCAACACTGAAGCTTTCTTT
>TRBJ2-2|TRBV7-3|-|-
CASSLNVGPTGRGTGELFF
TGTGCCAGCAGCTTAAATGTTGGTCCTACGGGGCGGGGCACCGGGGAGCTGTTTTTT
>TRBJ1-6|TRBV19|-|-
CASSIKVGGNSPLHF
TGTGCCAGTAGTATAAAGGTCGGGGGAAATTCACCCCTCCACTTT
>TRBJ2-3|TRBV5-1|-|-
CASSLNGGDRDTQYF
TGCGCCAGCAGCTTGAACGGGGGTGACAGAGATACGCAGTATTTT
>TRBJ2-5|TRBV18|-|-
CASSPRLGPRREETQYF
TGTGCCAGCTCACCACGCTTGGGACCCCGTCGGGAGGAGACCCAGTACTTC
>TRBJ1-2|TRBV6-2/TRBV6-3|-|-
CASSRDSSQGYTF
TGTGCCAGCAGCCGAGACTCCTCTCAGGGCTACACCTTC
>TRBJ2-1|TRBV4-3|TRBD1|-
CASSRVGTGVENEQFF
TGCGCCAGCAGCCGGGTGGGGACAGGGGTTGAGAATGAGCAGTTCTTC
>TRBJ2-7|TRBV5-5|-|-
CASSSTGQGRHYEQYF
TGTGCCAGCAGTTCGACGGGTCAGGGTCGTCACTACGAGCAGTACTTC
>TRBJ2-7|TRBV10-3|TRBD1|-
CAIRITGGSYEQYF
TGTGCCATCAGAATAACAGGGGGATCCTACGAGCAGTACTTC
>TRBJ1-2|TRBV7-2|-|-
CASSRDRMYGYTF
TGTGCCAGCAGCCGAGACAGGATGTATGGCTACACCTTC
>TRBJ1-1|TRBV7-9|-|once
CASSWGRAHTEAFF
TGTGCCAGCAGCTGGGGCAGGGCCCACACTGAAGCTTTCTTT
>TRBJ1-6|TRBV5-1|TRBD1|-
CASSGTVLYNSPLHF
TGCGCCAGCAGCGGGACAGTTTTATATAATTCACCCCTCCACTTT
>TRBJ1-4|TRBV5-5|-|-
CASSLDRPTNEKLFF
TGTGCCAGCAGCCTAGACAGACCAACTAATGAAAAACTGTTTTTT